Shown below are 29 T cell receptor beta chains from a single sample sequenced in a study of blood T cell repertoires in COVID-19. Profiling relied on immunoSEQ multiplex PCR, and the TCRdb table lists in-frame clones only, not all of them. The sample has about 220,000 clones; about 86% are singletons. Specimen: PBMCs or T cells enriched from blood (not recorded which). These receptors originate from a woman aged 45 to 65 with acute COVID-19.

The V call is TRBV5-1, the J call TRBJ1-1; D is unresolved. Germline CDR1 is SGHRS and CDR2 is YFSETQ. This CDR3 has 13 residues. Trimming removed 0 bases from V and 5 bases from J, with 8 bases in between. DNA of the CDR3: TGCGCCAGCAGCTTGGTCGGGTCGACTGAAGCTTTCTTT. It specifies CASSLVGSTEAFF.

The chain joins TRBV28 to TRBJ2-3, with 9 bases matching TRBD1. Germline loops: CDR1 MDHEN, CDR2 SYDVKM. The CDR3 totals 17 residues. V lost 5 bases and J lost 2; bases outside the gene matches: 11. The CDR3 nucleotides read TGTGCCAGCAGTCCTACAGGGGGCGAGGTGTACACAGATACGCAGTATTTT. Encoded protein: CASSPTGGEVYTDTQYF.

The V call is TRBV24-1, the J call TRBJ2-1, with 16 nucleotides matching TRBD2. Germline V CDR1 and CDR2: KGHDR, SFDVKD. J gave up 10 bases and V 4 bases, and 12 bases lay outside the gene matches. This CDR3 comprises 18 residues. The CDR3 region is CATSDPGTSGRAWEEQFF. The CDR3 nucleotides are TGTGCCACCAGTGACCCCGGGACTAGCGGGAGGGCCTGGGAGGAGCAGTTCTTC.

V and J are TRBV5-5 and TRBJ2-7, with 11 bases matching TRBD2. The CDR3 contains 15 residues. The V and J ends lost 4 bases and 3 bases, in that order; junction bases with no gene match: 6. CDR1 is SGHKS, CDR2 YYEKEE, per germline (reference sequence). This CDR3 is CASSTSGSPDYEQYF. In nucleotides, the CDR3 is TGTGCCAGCAGCACTAGCGGGAGCCCCGACTACGAGCAGTACTTC.

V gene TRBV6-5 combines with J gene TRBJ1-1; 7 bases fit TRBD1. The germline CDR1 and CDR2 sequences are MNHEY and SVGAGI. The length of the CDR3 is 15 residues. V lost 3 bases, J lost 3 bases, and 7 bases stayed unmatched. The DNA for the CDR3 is TGTGCCAGCAGTTATAGCCAGGGGGTGTACACTGAAGCTTTCTTT. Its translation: CASSYSQGVYTEAFF.

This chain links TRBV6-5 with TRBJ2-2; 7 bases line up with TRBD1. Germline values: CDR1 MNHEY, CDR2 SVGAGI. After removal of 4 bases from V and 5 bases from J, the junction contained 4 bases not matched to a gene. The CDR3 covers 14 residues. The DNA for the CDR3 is TGTGCCAGCAGTTTGACAGGGTCGACCGGGGAGCTGTTTTTT. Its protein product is CASSLTGSTGELFF.

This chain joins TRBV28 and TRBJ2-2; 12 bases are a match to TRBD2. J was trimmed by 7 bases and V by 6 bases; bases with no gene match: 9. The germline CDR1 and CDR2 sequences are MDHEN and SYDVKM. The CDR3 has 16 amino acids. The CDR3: CASSPPSGRGGGELFF. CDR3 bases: TGTGCCAGCAGCCCCCCTAGCGGGAGGGGCGGCGGGGAGCTGTTTTTT.

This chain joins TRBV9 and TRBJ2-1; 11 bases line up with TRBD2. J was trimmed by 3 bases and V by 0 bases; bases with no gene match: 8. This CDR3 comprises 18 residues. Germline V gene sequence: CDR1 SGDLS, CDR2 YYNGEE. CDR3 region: CASSVEPLLAGDYNEQFF. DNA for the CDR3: TGTGCCAGCAGCGTAGAACCCCTACTAGCGGGAGACTACAATGAGCAGTTCTTC. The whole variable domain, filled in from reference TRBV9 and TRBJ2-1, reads DSGVTQTPKHLITATGQRVTLRCSPRSGDLSVYWYQQSLDQGLQFLIQYYNGEERAKGNILERFSAQQFPDLHSELNLSSLELGDSALYFCASSVEPLLAGDYNEQFFGPGTRLTVL.

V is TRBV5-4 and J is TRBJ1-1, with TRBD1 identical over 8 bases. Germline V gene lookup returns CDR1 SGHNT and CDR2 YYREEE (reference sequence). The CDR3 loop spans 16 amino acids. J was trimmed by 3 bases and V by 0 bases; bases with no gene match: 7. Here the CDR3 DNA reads TGTGCCAGCAGCTTGGGGCAGGGGGCCTCTTACACTGAAGCTTTCTTT. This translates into CASSLGQGASYTEAFF.

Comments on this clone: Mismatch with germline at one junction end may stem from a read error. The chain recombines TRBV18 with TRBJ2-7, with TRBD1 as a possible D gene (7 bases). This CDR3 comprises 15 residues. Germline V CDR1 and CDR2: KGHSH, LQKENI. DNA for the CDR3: TGTGCCAGCTCACCCAGGGGGGAGCCCTCCCACGAGCAGTACTTC. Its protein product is CASSPRGEPSHEQYF.

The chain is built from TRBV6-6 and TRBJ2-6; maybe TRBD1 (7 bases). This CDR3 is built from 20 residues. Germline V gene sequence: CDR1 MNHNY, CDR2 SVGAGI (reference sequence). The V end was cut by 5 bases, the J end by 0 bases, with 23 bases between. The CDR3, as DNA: TGTGCCAGCAGTCCCTTTGGGGGTGGAGGGGGCTACTCTGGGGCCAACGTCCTGACTTTC. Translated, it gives CASSPFGGGGGYSGANVLTF.

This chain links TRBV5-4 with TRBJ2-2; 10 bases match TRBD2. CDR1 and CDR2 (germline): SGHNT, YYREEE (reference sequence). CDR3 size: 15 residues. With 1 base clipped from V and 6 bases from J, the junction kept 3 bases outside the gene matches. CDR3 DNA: TGTGCCAGCAGCTTGCCTAGCGGGAGCGCCGGGGAGCTGTTTTTT. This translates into CASSLPSGSAGELFF.

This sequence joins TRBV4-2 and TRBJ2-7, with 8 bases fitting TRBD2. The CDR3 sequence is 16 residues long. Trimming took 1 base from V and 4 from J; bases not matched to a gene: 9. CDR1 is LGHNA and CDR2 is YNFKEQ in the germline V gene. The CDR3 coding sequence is TGTGCCAGCAGCCAAGCCCTCGGAACGGGAGGGTACGAGCAGTACTTC. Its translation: CASSQALGTGGYEQYF.

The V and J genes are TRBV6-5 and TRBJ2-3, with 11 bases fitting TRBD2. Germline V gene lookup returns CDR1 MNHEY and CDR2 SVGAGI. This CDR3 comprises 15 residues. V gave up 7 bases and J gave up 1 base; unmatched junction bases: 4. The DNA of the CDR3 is TGTGCCAGCAACCTACTAGCGGGAGGCACAGATACGCAGTATTTT. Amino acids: CASNLLAGGTDTQYF.

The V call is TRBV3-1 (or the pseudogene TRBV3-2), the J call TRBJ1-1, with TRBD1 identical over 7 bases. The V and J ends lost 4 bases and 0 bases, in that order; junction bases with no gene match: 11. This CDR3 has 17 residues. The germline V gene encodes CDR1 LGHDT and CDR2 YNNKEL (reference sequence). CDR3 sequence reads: CASSPTGRGGMNTEAFF. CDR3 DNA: TGTGCCAGCAGCCCGACAGGGAGAGGTGGGATGAACACTGAAGCTTTCTTT.

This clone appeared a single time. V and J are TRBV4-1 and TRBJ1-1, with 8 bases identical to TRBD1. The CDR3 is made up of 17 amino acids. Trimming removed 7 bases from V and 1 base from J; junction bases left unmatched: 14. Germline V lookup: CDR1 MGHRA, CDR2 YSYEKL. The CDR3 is CASNRGAWTGRNTEAFF. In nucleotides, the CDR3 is TGCGCCAGCAACCGGGGGGCTTGGACAGGGCGGAACACTGAAGCTTTCTTT.

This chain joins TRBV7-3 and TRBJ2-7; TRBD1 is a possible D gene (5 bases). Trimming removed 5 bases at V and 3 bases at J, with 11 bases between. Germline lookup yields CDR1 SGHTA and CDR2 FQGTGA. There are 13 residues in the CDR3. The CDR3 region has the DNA TGTGCCAGCAGCCTCATAGACAGCTACGAGCAGTACTTC. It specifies CASSLIDSYEQYF.

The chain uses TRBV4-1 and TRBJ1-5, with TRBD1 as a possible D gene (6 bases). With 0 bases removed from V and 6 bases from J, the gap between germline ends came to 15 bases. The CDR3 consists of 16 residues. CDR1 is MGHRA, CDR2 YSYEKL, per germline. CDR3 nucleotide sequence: TGCGCCAGCAGCCAAGATAGCAGGGGACGGGCTCAGCCCCAGCATTTT. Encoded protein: CASSQDSRGRAQPQHF.

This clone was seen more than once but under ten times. The CDR3 region has the DNA TGTGCCAGCAGCTTGGGCGACAGGGTAACTGAAGCTTTCTTT. It translates to CASSLGDRVTEAFF. The chain has TRBV27 and TRBJ1-1, with 7 bases matching TRBD1. The CDR3 is made up of 14 amino acids. V shed 6 bases and J 5 bases; nucleotides not matched to a gene: 9. Germline values: CDR1 MNHEY, CDR2 SMNVEV (reference sequence).

The CDR3 coding sequence is TGTGCCAGCAGTTTTGTCTCACAGGGTACCTACGAGCAGTACTTC. Translated: CASSFVSQGTYEQYF. This chain connects TRBV27 to TRBJ2-7, with D maybe TRBD1 (6 bases). V was pared by 3 bases and J by 2 bases, with 14 bases between. CDR1 and CDR2 (germline): MNHEY, SMNVEV (reference sequence). There are 15 residues in the CDR3.

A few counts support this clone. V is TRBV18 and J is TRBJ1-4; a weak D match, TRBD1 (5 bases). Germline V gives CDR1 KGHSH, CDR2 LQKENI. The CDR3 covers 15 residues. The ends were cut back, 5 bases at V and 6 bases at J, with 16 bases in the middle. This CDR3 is CASSGTAAGDEKLFF. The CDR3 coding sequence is TGTGCCAGCTCAGGAACAGCGGCGGGGGATGAAAAACTGTTTTTT.

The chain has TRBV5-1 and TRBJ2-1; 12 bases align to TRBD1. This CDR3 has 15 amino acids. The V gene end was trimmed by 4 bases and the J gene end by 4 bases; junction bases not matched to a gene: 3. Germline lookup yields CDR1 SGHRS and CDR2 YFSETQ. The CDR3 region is CASSQGQGAYNEQFF. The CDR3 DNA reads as TGCGCCAGCAGCCAGGGACAGGGGGCTTACAATGAGCAGTTCTTC.

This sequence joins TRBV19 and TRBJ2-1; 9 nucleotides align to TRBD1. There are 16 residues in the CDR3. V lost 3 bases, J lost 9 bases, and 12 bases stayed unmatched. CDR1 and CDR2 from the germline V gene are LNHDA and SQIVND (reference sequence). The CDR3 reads CASSIPSGQGSGEQFF. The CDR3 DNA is TGTGCCAGTAGTATTCCCTCGGGACAGGGCTCGGGTGAGCAGTTCTTC.

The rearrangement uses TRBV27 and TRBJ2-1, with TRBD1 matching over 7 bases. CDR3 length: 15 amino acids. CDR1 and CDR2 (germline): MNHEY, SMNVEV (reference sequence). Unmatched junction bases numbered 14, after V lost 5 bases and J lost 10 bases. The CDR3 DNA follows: TGTGCCAGCAGTCCCCGACAGGGTAGCGTTCGGGAGCAGTTCTTC. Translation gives CASSPRQGSVREQFF.

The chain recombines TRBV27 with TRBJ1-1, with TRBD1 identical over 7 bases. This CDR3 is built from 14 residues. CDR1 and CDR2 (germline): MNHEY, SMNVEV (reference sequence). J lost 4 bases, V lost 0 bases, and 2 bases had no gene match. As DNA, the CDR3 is TGTGCCAGCAGTTTATCCCGACAGGGCACTGAAGCTTTCTTT. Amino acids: CASSLSRQGTEAFF.

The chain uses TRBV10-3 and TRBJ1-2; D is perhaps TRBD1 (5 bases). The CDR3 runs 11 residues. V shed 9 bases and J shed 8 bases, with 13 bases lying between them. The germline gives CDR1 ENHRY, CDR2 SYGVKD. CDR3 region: CAIRQTLGYTF. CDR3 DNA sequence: TGTGCCATAAGACAGACGTTAGGCTACACCTTC.

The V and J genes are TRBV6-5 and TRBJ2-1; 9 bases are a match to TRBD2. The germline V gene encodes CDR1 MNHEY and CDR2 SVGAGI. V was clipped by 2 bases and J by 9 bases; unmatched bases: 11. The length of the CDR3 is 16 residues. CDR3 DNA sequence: TGTGCCAGCAGTTACAAGTTAGCGGGAGTGGCTGGTGAGCAGTTCTTC. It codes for CASSYKLAGVAGEQFF.

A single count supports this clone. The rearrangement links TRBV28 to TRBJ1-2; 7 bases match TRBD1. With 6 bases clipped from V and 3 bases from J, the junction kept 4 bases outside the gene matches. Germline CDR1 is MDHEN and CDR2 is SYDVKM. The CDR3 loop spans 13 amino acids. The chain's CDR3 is CASSNRGDYGYTF. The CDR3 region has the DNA TGTGCCAGCAGCAACAGGGGAGACTATGGCTACACCTTC.

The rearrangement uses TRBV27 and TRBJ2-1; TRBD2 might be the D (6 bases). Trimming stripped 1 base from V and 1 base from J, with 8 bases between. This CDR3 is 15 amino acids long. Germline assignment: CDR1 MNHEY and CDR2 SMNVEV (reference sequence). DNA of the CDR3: TGTGCCAGCAGTTTATGGGAGGTATCCTACAATGAGCAGTTCTTC. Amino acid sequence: CASSLWEVSYNEQFF.